The source of this TCR beta chain is a study of OX40 agonist ivuxolimab in advanced cancers. The V gene's germline CDR1 is SGHRS and CDR2 YFSETQ. V was cut by 0 bases and J by 5 bases, with 11 bases left in between. CDR3 length: 14 residues. The protocol was immunoSEQ multiplex PCR, while the TCRdb copy is restricted to in-frame clones and leaves out a portion. The sample carries about 83,000 clones, 70% to 90% recorded once. The sample was CD4+ or CD8+ T cells sorted from blood, taken in a trial of the OX40 agonist ivuxolimab. This chain links TRBV5-1 with TRBJ2-5; no firm D call. This TCR was recovered from an adult with an advanced solid tumor such as melanoma, head and neck, liver or kidney cancer. The CDR3 protein is CASSLEGSVETQYF. For the CDR3, the DNA is TGCGCCAGCAGCTTGGAGGGCTCCGTGGAGACCCAGTACTTC.